Listed below are T cell receptor beta chains from one sample, sequenced in a study of T cells in Graves' hyperthyroidism and ophthalmopathy. TCRdb redid the calling of the multiplex PCR reads with MiXCR, one entry per CDR3 protein. Of around 420,000 distinct CDR3 sequences detected, more than 15% appear once; the ten largest clones hold over 12%. Sequencing used blood. The receptors originated from a woman younger than 35 with Graves' hyperthyroidism. CDR3s include the opening cysteine and the closing phenylalanine or tryptophan. The D gene is left open where the match is weak. Size tells how often a clone was seen (once, few, many) or the class of an expanded clone, and some rows leave it out.

j_call clone_size v_call d_call cdr3_aa cdr3_nt
TRBJ2-6 many TRBV27 NA CASRISGANVLTF TGTGCCAGCAGAATCTCTGGGGCCAACGTCCTGACTTTC
TRBJ2-3 many TRBV20-1 NA CSAPGLPGADTQYF TGCAGTGCCCCGGGACTCCCGGGGGCAGATACGCAGTATTTT
TRBJ1-5 NA TRBV28 NA CASSLWGKGVGLRQPQHF TGTGCCAGCAGTTTATGGGGTAAAGGCGTGGGCTTAAGGCAGCCCCAGCATTTT
TRBJ2-2 few TRBV5-1 NA CASSSVGVTGELFF TGCGCCAGCAGCTCCGTAGGGGTGACCGGGGAGCTGTTTTTT
TRBJ2-7 NA TRBV6-7 NA CALTGEQYF TGTGCCCTCACGGGGGAGCAGTACTTC
TRBJ2-1 many TRBV18 TRBD1 CASSPPVPGGGEQFF TGTGCCAGCTCACCCCCGGTACCAGGGGGTGGTGAGCAGTTCTTC
TRBJ1-2 many TRBV10-3 NA CAISERRQQLDINYGYTF TGTGCCATCAGTGAGCGAAGACAGCAACTAGATATTAACTATGGCTACACCTTC
TRBJ2-2 many TRBV3-1 NA CASSHLAVPNTGELFF TGTGCCAGCAGCCATCTCGCGGTCCCAAACACCGGGGAGCTGTTTTTT
TRBJ2-1 few TRBV10-3 NA CAIRTYNEQFF TGTGCCATCAGGACCTACAATGAGCAGTTCTTC
TRBJ2-1 NA TRBV4-1 NA CASSQDGGTAYNEQFF TGCGCCAGCAGCCAAGACGGCGGTACAGCCTACAATGAGCAGTTCTTC
TRBJ1-1 many TRBV20-1 TRBD1 CSDPDRDLNTEAFF TGCAGTGACCCGGACAGGGATTTGAACACTGAAGCTTTCTTT
TRBJ2-7 NA TRBV24-1 NA CATSAVDREGEQYF TGTGCCACCAGTGCCGTGGACAGGGAGGGCGAGCAGTACTTC
TRBJ1-1 NA TRBV4-2 NA CASSQIQGNTEAFF TGTGCCAGCAGCCAAATACAGGGGAACACTGAAGCTTTCTTT
TRBJ2-3 NA TRBV29-1 TRBD2 CSVVKTSGSADTQYF TGCAGCGTTGTAAAGACTAGCGGGAGTGCAGATACGCAGTATTTT
TRBJ2-1 NA TRBV6-1 NA CASSGAGQFF TGTGCCAGCAGTGGCGCGGGGCAGTTCTTC
TRBJ2-7 many TRBV12-3/TRBV12-4 NA CASSFGQGGYEQYF TGTGCCAGCAGTTTCGGGCAGGGGGGCTACGAGCAGTACTTC
TRBJ1-1 many TRBV29-1 TRBD1 CSVGTGMNTEAFF TGCAGCGTCGGGACAGGCATGAACACTGAAGCTTTCTTT
TRBJ2-4 many TRBV27 TRBD2 CASSADERLAGRIQYF TGTGCCAGCAGTGCCGACGAAAGACTAGCGGGGCGCATTCAGTACTTC
TRBJ1-5 NA TRBV7-6 TRBD1 CASSSGQGSNQPQHF TGTGCCAGCAGCTCCGGACAGGGGAGCAATCAGCCCCAGCATTTT
TRBJ1-5 few TRBV6-1 TRBD1 CASYKDRVGNQPQHF TGTGCCAGCTATAAAGACAGGGTTGGCAATCAGCCCCAGCATTTT
TRBJ1-1 NA TRBV6-2/TRBV6-3 TRBD1 CASSSLLDTRQGGSEAFF TGTGCCAGCAGTTCCCTTCTCGATACACGACAGGGTGGAAGTGAAGCTTTCTTT
TRBJ2-7 NA TRBV12-3/TRBV12-4 TRBD1 CASSPRGRGNSYEQYF TGTGCCAGCAGTCCCCGAGGCAGGGGGAATTCCTACGAGCAGTACTTC
TRBJ2-7 many TRBV20-1 NA CSASGGSYEQYF TGCAGTGCTAGTGGCGGTTCCTACGAGCAGTACTTC
TRBJ2-3 many TRBV27 NA CASTSPSSSDTQYF TGTGCCAGCACCTCCCCCAGTAGTTCAGATACGCAGTATTTT
TRBJ1-4 many TRBV2 TRBD1 CASSGDSLNEKLFF TGTGCCAGCAGTGGGGACAGCCTCAATGAAAAACTGTTTTTT
TRBJ2-2 few TRBV7-6 TRBD2 CASSSWTSGIIGELFF TGTGCCAGCAGCTCTTGGACTAGCGGGATTATCGGGGAGCTGTTTTTT
TRBJ2-2 NA TRBV27 NA CASTPGGVHGELFF TGTGCCAGCACCCCAGGAGGGGTCCACGGGGAGCTGTTTTTT
TRBJ1-1 many TRBV7-9 TRBD1 CASSSTRWDRGGTEAFF TGTGCCAGCAGCTCAACTAGGTGGGACAGAGGCGGGACTGAAGCTTTCTTT
TRBJ1-5 NA TRBV24-1 TRBD1 CATSGPGTGGNNQPQHF TGTGCCACCAGTGGCCCTGGGACAGGGGGAAACAATCAGCCCCAGCATTTT
TRBJ2-7 few TRBV9 NA CASSVGGTPYEQYF TGTGCCAGCAGCGTAGGTGGTACGCCCTACGAGCAGTACTTC
TRBJ2-3 many TRBV7-2 TRBD2 CASSLIGGVPNTDTQYF TGTGCCAGCAGCTTAATCGGGGGGGTTCCTAACACAGATACGCAGTATTTT
TRBJ2-3 many TRBV5-1 NA CASSSVGELTQYF TGCGCCAGCAGCTCGGTAGGGGAGTTGACGCAGTATTTT
TRBJ2-3 many TRBV5-5 NA CASSFNGGHSSTDTQYF TGTGCCAGCAGCTTCAACGGGGGCCATTCGTCCACAGATACGCAGTATTTT
TRBJ2-1 many TRBV2 NA CASRGDIPEQFF TGTGCCAGCAGGGGCGACATCCCTGAGCAGTTCTTC
TRBJ1-1 many TRBV28 TRBD1 CASSSLRGDTEAFF TGTGCCAGCAGTTCCCTCAGGGGGGATACTGAAGCTTTCTTT
TRBJ2-7 many TRBV5-8 TRBD1 CASKYQTGAYEQYF TGTGCCAGCAAATACCAGACAGGGGCCTACGAGCAGTACTTC
TRBJ2-7 many TRBV29-1 TRBD2 CSVIVAGVYEQYF TGCAGCGTTATCGTAGCGGGAGTTTACGAGCAGTACTTC
TRBJ2-5 NA TRBV7-9 TRBD1 CASSLEGTARQETQYF TGTGCCAGCAGCTTAGAAGGGACAGCACGCCAAGAGACCCAGTACTTC
TRBJ2-7 many TRBV5-1 TRBD2 CASSLVLAGNSYEQYF TGCGCCAGCAGCTTGGTTCTAGCGGGTAACTCCTACGAGCAGTACTTC
TRBJ1-1 NA TRBV5-1 TRBD1 CASSLSLTGGTEAFF TGCGCCAGCAGCTTGAGTCTGACAGGGGGCACTGAAGCTTTCTTT
TRBJ1-1 NA TRBV19 NA CASTPPPGTEAFF TGTGCCAGTACACCCCCCCCCGGCACTGAAGCTTTCTTT
TRBJ1-2 many TRBV6-1 NA CASSELGAGYTF TGTGCCAGCAGTGAATTAGGGGCTGGCTACACCTTC
TRBJ2-5 many TRBV7-9 TRBD2 CASSLFPSGREETQYF TGTGCCAGCAGCTTATTTCCTAGCGGAAGGGAGGAGACCCAGTACTTC
TRBJ2-5 many TRBV20-1 NA CSARRPEGVPETQYF TGCAGTGCTAGGCGGCCGGAGGGGGTCCCAGAGACCCAGTACTTC
TRBJ2-1 many TRBV18 TRBD2 CASAHVSGIGNEQFF TGTGCCAGCGCACATGTAAGCGGGATTGGGAATGAGCAGTTCTTC
TRBJ1-3 many TRBV28 TRBD1 CASSSGQAGNTIYF TGTGCCAGCAGCTCGGGACAGGCTGGAAACACCATATATTTT
TRBJ1-5 once TRBV4-2 NA CASSQDPPGRVTNQPQHF TGTGCCAGCAGCCAAGATCCGCCGGGACGGGTTACCAATCAGCCCCAGCATTTT
TRBJ2-2 once TRBV20-1 TRBD1 CSARGQGGFTGELFF TGCAGTGCAAGGGGACAGGGTGGTTTCACCGGGGAGCTGTTTTTT
TRBJ2-7 many TRBV12-3/TRBV12-4 TRBD1 CASSPFPRGRGYEQYF TGTGCCAGCAGTCCCTTTCCCAGGGGGCGAGGGTACGAGCAGTACTTC
TRBJ1-3 few TRBV29-1 NA CSVDPPGSGNTIYF TGCAGCGTTGACCCCCCCGGCTCTGGAAACACCATATATTTT
TRBJ1-4 few TRBV7-2 NA CASSLEPRWDREKLFF TGTGCCAGCAGCTTAGAGCCCCGATGGGATCGAGAAAAACTGTTTTTT
TRBJ2-7 many TRBV2 TRBD1 CASSGTGSSYEQYF TGTGCCAGCAGCGGGACAGGGAGTTCCTACGAGCAGTACTTC
TRBJ1-2 NA TRBV7-2 NA CASSLDPEPRYGYTF TGTGCCAGCAGCTTAGATCCCGAACCCAGATATGGCTACACCTTC
TRBJ2-7 many TRBV12-3/TRBV12-4 NA CASSDRSAGDYEQYF TGTGCCAGCAGTGATCGGTCGGCGGGCGATTACGAGCAGTACTTC
TRBJ2-1 many TRBV20-1 TRBD1 CSTGQDNEQFF TGCAGTACTGGACAGGACAATGAGCAGTTCTTC
TRBJ2-5 few TRBV6-2/TRBV6-3 NA CASSQRRETQYF TGTGCCAGCAGCCAACGGCGGGAGACCCAGTACTTC
TRBJ2-1 NA TRBV7-9 NA CASSLVELAPTDEQFF TGTGCCAGCAGCTTAGTTGAACTAGCCCCTACCGATGAGCAGTTCTTC
TRBJ1-1 many TRBV19 TRBD1 CASSIEQGALGRNTEAFF TGTGCCAGTAGTATAGAACAGGGGGCTCTAGGACGGAACACTGAAGCTTTCTTT